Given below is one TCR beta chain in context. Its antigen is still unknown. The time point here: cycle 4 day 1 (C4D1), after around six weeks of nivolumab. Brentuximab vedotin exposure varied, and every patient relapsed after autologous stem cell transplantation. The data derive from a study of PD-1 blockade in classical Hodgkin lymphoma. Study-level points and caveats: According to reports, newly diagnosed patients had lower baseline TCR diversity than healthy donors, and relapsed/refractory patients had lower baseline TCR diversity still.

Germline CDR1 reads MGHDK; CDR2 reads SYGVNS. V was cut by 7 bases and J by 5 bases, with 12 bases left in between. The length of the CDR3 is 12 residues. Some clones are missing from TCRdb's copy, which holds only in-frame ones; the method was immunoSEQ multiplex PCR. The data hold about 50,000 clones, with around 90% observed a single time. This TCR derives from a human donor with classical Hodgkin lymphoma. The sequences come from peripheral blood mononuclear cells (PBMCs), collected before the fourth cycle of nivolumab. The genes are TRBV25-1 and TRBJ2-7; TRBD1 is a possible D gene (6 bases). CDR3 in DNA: TGTGCCAGCACCCAGGGGTTGAACGAGCAGTACTTC. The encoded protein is CASTQGLNEQYF.